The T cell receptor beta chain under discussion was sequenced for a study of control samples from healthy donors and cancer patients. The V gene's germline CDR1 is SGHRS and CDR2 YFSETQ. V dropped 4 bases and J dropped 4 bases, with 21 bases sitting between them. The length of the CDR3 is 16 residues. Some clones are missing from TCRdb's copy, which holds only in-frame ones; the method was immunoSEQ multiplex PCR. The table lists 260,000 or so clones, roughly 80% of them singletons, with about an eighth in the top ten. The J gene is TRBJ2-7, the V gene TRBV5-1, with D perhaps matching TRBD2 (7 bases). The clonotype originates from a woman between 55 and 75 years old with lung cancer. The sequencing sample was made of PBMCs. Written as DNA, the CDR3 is TGCGCCAGCAGCCTTCTACAGGGTGGCGGGAGATACGAGCAGTACTTC. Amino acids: CASSLLQGGGRYEQYF.